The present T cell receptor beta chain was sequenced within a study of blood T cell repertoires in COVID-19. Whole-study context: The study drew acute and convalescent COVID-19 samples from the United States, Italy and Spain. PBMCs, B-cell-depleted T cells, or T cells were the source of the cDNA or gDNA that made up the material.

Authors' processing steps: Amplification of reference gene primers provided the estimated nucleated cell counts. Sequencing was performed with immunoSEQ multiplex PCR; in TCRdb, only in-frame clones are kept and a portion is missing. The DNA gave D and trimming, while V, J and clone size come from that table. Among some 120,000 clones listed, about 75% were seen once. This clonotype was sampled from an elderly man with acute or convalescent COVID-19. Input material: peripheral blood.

CDR3 sequence (DNA): TGTGCCAGCAGTGATCCGGGCAATGAGCAGTTCTTC. Amino acid sequence: CASSDPGNEQFF. The V call is TRBV6-1, the J call TRBJ2-1; D is unclear. The CDR3 contains 12 residues. Trimming took off 3 bases at V and 6 bases at J, with 6 bases between the two ends. Germline V gene lookup returns CDR1 MNHNS and CDR2 SASEGT.